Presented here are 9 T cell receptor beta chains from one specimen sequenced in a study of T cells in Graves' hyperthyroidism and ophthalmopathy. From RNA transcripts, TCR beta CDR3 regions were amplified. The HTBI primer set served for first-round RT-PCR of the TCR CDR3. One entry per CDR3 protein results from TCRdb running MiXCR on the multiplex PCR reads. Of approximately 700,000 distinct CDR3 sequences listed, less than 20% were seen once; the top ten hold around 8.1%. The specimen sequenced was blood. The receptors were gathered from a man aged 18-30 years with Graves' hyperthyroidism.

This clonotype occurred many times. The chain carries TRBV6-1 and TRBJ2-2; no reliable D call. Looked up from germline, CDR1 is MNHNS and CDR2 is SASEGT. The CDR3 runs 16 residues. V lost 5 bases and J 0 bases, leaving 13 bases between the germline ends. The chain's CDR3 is CASSYGAYANTGELFF. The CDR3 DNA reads TGTGCCAGCAGTTATGGAGCGTACGCGAACACCGGGGAGCTGTTTTTT.

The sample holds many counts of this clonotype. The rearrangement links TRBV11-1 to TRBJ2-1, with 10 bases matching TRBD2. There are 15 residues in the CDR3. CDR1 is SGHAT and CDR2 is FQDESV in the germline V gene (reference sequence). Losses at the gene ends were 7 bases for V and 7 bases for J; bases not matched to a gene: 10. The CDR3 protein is CASIPGLAWQNEQFF. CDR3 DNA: TGTGCCAGCATCCCGGGACTAGCGTGGCAGAATGAGCAGTTCTTC.

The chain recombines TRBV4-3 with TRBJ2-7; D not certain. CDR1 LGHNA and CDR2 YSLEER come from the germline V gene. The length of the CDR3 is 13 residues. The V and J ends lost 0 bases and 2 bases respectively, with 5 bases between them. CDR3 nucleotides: TGCGCCAGCAGCCAAGATGAAGCCTACGAGCAGTACTTC. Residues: CASSQDEAYEQYF.

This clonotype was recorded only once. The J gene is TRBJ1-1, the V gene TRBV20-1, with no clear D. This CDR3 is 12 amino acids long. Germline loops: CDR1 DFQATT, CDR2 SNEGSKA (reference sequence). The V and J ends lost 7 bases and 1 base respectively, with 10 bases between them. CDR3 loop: CSGVERNTEAFF. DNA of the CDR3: TGCAGTGGAGTGGAAAGGAACACTGAAGCTTTCTTT.

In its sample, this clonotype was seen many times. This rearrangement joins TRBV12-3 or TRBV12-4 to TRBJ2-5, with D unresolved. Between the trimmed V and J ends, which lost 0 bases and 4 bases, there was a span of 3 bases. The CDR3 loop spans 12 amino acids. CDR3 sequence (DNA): TGTGCCAGCAGTTTAGCCCTAGAGACCCAGTACTTC. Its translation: CASSLALETQYF.

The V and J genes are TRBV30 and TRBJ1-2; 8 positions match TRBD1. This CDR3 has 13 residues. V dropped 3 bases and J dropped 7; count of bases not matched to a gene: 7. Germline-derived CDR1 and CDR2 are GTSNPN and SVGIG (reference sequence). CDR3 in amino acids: CAWSPGTGRGYTF. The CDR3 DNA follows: TGTGCCTGGAGCCCCGGGACAGGACGTGGCTACACCTTC.

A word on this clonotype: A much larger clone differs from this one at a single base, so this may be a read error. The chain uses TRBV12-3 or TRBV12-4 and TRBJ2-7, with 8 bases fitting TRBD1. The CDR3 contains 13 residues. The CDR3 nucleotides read TGTGTCAGCAGGGGTGACAGGGGCTACGAGCAGTACTTC. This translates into CVSRGDRGYEQYF.

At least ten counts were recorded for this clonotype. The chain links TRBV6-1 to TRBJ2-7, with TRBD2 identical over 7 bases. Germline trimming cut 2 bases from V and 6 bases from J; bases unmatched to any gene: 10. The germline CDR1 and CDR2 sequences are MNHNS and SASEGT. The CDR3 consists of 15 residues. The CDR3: CASSEFGGRGSEQYF. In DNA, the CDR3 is TGTGCCAGCAGTGAATTTGGCGGGAGAGGGTCCGAGCAGTACTTC.

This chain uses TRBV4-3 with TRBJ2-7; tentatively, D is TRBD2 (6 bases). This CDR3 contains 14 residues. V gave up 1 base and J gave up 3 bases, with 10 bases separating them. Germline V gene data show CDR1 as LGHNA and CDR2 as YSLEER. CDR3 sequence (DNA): TGCGCCAGCAGCCAAGGTGGAGGGTACTACGAGCAGTACTTC. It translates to CASSQGGGYYEQYF.